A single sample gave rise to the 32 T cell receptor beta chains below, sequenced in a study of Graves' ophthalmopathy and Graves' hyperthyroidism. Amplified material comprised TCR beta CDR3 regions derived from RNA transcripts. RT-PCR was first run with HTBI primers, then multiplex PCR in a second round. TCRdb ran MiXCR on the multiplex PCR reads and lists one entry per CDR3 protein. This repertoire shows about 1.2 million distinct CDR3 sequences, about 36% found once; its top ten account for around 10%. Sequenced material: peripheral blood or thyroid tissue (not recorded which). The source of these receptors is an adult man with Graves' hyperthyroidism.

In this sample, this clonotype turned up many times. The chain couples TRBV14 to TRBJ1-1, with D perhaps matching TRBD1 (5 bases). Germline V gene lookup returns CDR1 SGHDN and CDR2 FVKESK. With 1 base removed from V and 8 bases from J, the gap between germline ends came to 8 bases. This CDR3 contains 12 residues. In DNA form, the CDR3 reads TGTGCCAGCAGCCAAGCCCAGGGAGAAGCTTTCTTT. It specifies CASSQAQGEAFF.

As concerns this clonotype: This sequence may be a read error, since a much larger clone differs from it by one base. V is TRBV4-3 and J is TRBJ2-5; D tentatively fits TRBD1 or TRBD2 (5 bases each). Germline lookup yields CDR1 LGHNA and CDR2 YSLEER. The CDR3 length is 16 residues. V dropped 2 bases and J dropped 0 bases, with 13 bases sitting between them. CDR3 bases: TGCGCCAGCAGCCAACCCGGGGCAACGTACCAAGAGACCCAGTACTTC. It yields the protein CASSQPGATYQETQYF.

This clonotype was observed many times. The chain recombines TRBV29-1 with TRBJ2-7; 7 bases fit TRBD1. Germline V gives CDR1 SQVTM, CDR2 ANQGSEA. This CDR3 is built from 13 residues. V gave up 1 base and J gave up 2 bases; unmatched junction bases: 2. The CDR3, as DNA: TGCAGCGTTGAAGGCACAGGGGCCTACGAGCAGTACTTC. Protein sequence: CSVEGTGAYEQYF.

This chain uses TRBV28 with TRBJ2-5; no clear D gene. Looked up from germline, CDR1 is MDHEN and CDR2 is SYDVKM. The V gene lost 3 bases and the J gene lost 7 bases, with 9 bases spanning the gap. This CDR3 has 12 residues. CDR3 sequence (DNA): TGTGCCAGCAGTTTCCGCGGAGCGACCCAGTACTTC. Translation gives CASSFRGATQYF.

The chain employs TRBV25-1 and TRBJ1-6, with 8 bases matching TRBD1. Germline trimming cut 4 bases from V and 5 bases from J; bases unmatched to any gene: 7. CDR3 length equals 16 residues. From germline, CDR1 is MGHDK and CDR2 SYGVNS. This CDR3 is CASSGQGAWNNSPLHF. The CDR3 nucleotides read TGTGCCAGCAGTGGCCAGGGGGCTTGGAATAATTCACCCCTCCACTTT.

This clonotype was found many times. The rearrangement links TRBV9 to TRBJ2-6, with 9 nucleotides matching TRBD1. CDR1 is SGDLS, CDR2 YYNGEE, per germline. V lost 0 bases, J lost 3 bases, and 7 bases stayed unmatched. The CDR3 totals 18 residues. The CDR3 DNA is TGTGCCAGCAGCGTAGCCCGGGGACAGGGATATGGGGCCAACGTCCTGACTTTC. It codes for CASSVARGQGYGANVLTF.

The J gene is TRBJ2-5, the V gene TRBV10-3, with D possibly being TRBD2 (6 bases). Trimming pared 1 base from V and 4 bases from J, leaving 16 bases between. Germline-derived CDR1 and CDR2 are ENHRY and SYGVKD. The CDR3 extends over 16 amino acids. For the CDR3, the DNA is TGTGCCATCAGTGAGTTCCGGGGGTTTGGAGGAGAGACCCAGTACTTC. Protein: CAISEFRGFGGETQYF.

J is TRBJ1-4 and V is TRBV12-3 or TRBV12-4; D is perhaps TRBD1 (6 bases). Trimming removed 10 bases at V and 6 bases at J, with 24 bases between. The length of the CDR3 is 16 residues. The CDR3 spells CATRTSGTKKDEKLFF. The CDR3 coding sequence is TGTGCCACCAGAACTTCCGGGACAAAAAAGGATGAAAAACTGTTTTTT.

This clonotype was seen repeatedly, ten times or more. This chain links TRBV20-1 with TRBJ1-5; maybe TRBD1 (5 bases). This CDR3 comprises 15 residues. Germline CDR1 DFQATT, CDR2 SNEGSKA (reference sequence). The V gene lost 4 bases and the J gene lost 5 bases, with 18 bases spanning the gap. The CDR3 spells CSATEDGRGDQPQHF. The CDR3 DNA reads TGCAGTGCTACTGAGGACGGGAGGGGCGATCAGCCCCAGCATTTT.

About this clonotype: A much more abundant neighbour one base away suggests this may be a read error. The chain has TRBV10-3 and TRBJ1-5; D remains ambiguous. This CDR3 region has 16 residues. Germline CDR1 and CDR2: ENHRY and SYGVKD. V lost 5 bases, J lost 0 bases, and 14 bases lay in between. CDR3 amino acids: CAISSHSGLSNQPQHF. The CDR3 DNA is TGTGCCATCAGTTCTCATTCAGGACTTAGCAATCAGCCCCAGCATTTT.

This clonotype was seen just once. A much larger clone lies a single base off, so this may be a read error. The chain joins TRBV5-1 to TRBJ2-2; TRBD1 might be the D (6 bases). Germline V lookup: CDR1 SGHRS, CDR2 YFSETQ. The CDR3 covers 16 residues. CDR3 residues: CASSSGQRGNIGELFF. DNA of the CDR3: TGCGCCAGCAGCTCCGGACAGAGAGGAAACATCGGGGAGCTGTTTTTT.

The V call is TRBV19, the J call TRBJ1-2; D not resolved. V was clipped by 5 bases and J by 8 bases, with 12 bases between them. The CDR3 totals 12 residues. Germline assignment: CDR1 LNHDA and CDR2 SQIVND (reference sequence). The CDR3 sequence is CASSLWTSGYTF. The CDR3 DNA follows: TGTGCCAGTAGTCTATGGACTAGCGGCTACACCTTC.

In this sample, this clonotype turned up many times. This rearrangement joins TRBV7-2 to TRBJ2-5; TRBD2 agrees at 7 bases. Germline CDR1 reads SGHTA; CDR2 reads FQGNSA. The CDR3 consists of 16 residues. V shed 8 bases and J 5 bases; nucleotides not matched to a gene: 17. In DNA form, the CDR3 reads TGTGCCAGCTCCGTTCCATGGCGGGAGCGTTCCGAGACCCAGTACTTC. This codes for CASSVPWRERSETQYF. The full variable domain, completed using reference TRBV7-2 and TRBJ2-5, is GAGVSQSPSNKVTEKGKDVELRCDPISGHTALYWYRQSLGQGLEFLIYFQGNSAPDKSGLPSDRFSAERTGGSVSTLTIQRTQQEDSAVYLCASSVPWRERSETQYFGPGTRLLVL.

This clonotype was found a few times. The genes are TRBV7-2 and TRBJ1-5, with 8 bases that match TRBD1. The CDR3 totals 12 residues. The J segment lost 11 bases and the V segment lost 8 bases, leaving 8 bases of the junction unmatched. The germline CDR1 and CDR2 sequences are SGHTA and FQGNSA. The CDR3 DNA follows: TGTGCCAGCGGCGACAGACAGGGGTCCCAGCATTTT. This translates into CASGDRQGSQHF.

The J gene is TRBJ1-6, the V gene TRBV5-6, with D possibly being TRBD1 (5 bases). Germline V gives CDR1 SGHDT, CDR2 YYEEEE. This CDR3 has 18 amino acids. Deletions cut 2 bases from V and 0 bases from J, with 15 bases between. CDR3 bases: TGTGCCAGCAGCTTTGGGACTCCGTCGAGCTCCTATAATTCACCCCTCCACTTT. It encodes CASSFGTPSSSYNSPLHF.

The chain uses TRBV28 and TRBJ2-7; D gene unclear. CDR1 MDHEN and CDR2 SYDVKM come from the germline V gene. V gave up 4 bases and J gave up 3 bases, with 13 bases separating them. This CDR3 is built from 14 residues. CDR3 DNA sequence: TGTGCCAGCAGTTCCCCCCGAGCGAGCTACGAGCAGTACTTC. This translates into CASSSPRASYEQYF. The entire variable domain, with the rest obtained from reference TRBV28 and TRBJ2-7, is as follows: DVKVTQSSRYLVKRTGEKVFLECVQDMDHENMFWYRQDPGLGLRLIYFSYDVKMKEKGDIPEGYSVSREKKERFSLILESASTNQTSMYLCASSSPRASYEQYFGPGTRLTVT.

CDR3 sequence: CASRSGSRVGNQPQHF. The CDR3 DNA reads as TGTGCCAGCAGGTCTGGGAGCAGGGTTGGGAATCAGCCCCAGCATTTT. The chain has TRBV7-8 and TRBJ1-5; possibly TRBD1 for D (5 bases). Trimming removed 6 bases at V and 4 bases at J, with 19 bases between. CDR3 length equals 16 residues. Germline V gene sequence: CDR1 SGHVS, CDR2 FQNEAQ.

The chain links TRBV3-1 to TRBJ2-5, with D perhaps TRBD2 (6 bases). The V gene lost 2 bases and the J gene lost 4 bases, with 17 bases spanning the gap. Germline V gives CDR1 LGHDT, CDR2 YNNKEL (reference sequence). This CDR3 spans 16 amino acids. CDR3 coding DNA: TGTGCCAGCAGCCAATCTCCGGGACTGGGTGTAGAGACCCAGTACTTC. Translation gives CASSQSPGLGVETQYF.

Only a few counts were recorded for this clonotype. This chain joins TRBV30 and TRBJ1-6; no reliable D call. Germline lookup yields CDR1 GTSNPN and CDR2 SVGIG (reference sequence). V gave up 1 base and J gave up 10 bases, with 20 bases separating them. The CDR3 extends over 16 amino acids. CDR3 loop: CAWSGTGRSQGSPLHF. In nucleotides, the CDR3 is TGTGCCTGGAGTGGGACCGGGCGGTCCCAAGGGTCACCCCTCCACTTT.

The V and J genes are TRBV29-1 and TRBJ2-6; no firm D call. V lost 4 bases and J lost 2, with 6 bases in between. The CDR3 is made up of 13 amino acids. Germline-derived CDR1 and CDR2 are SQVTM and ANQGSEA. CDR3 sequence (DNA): TGCAGCGTTGGAGGAACTGGGGCCAACGTCCTGACTTTC. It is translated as CSVGGTGANVLTF.

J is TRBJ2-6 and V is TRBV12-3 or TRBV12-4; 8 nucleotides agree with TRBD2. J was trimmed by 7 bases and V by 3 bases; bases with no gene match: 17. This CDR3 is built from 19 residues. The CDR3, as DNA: TGTGCCAGCAGTTTGTTAGCGGGACCCCTGAGTCTTAGAGCCAACGTCCTGACTTTC. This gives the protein CASSLLAGPLSLRANVLTF.

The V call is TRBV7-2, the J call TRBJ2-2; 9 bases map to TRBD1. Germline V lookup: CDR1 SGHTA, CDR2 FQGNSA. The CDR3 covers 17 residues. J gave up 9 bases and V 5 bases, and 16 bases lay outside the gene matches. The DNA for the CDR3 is TGTGCCAGCAGCCCAGCCGGGACAGGGATGATTCTACGGGAGCTGTTTTTT. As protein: CASSPAGTGMILRELFF.

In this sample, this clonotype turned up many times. The CDR3 protein is CATSDEAGGGEAFF. CDR3 coding DNA: TGTGCCACCAGTGATGAGGCGGGGGGAGGCGAAGCTTTCTTT. The chain is built from TRBV24-1 and TRBJ1-1; TRBD1 might be the D (5 bases). CDR1 is KGHDR and CDR2 is SFDVKD in the germline V gene. The CDR3 loop spans 14 amino acids. With 3 bases removed from V and 8 bases from J, the gap between germline ends came to 15 bases.

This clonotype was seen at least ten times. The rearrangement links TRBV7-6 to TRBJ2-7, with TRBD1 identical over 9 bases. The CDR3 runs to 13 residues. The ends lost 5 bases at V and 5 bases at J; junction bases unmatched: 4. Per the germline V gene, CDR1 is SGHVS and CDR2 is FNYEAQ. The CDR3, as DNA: TGTGCCAGCAGCCGACAGGGGGTCCACGAGCAGTACTTC. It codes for CASSRQGVHEQYF.

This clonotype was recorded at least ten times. The CDR3 is CSVEPLSSGAYEQYF. CDR3 bases: TGCAGCGTTGAGCCCCTTTCTAGCGGTGCCTACGAGCAGTACTTC. The chain links TRBV29-1 to TRBJ2-7, with 7 positions matching TRBD2. The V and J ends lost 3 bases and 2 bases, in that order; junction bases with no gene match: 10. Germline-derived CDR1 and CDR2 are SQVTM and ANQGSEA. The CDR3 length is 15 residues.

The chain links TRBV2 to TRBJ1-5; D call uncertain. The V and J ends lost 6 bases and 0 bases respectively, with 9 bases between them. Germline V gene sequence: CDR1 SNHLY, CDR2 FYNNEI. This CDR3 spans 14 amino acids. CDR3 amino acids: CASRPGYSNQPQHF. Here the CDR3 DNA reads TGTGCCAGCAGACCGGGATATAGCAATCAGCCCCAGCATTTT.

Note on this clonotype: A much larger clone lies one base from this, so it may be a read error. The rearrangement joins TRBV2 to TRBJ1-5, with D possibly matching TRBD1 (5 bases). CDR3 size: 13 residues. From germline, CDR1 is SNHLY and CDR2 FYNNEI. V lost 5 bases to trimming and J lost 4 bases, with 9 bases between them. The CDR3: CASSWPGNQPQHF. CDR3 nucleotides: TGTGCCAGCAGTTGGCCAGGGAATCAGCCCCAGCATTTT.

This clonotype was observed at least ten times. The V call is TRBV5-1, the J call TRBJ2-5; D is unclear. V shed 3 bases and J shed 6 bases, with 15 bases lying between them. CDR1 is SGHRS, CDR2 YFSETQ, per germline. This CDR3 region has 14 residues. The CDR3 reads CASSSNRNPQTQYF. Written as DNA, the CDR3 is TGCGCCAGCAGCTCTAACAGAAATCCCCAGACCCAGTACTTC. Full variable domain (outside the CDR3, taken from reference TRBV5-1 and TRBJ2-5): KAGVTQTPRYLIKTRGQQVTLSCSPISGHRSVSWYQQTPGQGLQFLFEYFSETQRNKGNFPGRFSGRQFSNSRSEMNVSTLELGDSALYLCASSSNRNPQTQYFGPGTRLLVL.

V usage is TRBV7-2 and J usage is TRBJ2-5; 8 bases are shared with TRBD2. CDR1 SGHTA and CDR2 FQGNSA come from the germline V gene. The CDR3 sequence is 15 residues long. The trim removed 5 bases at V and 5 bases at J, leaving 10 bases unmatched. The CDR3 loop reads CASSQPGLDHETQYF. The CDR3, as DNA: TGTGCCAGCAGCCAACCGGGACTAGATCACGAGACCCAGTACTTC.

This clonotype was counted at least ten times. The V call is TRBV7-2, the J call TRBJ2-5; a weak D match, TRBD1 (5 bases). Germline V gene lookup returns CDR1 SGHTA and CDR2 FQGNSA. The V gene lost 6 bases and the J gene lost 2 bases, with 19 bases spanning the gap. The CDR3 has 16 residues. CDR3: CASRSRGTVGQETQYF. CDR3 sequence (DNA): TGTGCCAGCAGGAGTAGGGGTACAGTGGGGCAAGAGACCCAGTACTTC.

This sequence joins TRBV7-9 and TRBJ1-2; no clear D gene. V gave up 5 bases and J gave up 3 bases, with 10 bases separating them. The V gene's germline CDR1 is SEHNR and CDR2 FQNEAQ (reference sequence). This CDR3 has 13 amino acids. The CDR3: CASSQTVDYGYTF. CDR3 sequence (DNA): TGTGCCAGCAGCCAAACAGTTGACTATGGCTACACCTTC.

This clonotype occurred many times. CDR3 sequence: CASSFASSGGPYEQYF. Here the CDR3 DNA reads TGTGCCAGCAGTTTTGCCTCTAGCGGGGGACCTTACGAGCAGTACTTC. This sequence joins TRBV7-2 and TRBJ2-7, with 10 bases that match TRBD2. This CDR3 spans 16 amino acids. V lost 6 bases and J lost 4; bases outside the gene matches: 12. Germline V CDR1 and CDR2: SGHTA, FQGNSA. The full variable domain, with the rest looked up from reference TRBV7-2 and TRBJ2-7, is GAGVSQSPSNKVTEKGKDVELRCDPISGHTALYWYRQSLGQGLEFLIYFQGNSAPDKSGLPSDRFSAERTGGSVSTLTIQRTQQEDSAVYLCASSFASSGGPYEQYFGPGTRLTVT.